The 19 T cell receptor beta chains reported below all come from one sample, sequenced in a study of T-cell memory formation after mild COVID-19. MiXCR, run by TCRdb on the 5' RACE reads, gives a single entry per CDR3 protein. The profile covers tens of thousands of distinct CDR3 sequences, with about 14% appearing a single time and about 31% taken by the ten largest. Sequencing used PBMCs or a T cell subset sorted from them (not recorded which). The receptor set was obtained from an adult woman who had mild COVID-19 (a few samples of this study predate the infection). Cell type and time point are not known.

The chain couples TRBV19 to TRBJ1-2; the D is unclear. Germline assignment: CDR1 LNHDA and CDR2 SQIVND (reference sequence). The CDR3 is 15 amino acids. Trimming stripped 5 bases from V and 3 bases from J, with 16 bases between. The DNA for the CDR3 is TGTGCCAGTAGTCCGTCACTCACGTCCGACTATGGCTACACCTTC. Amino acid sequence: CASSPSLTSDYGYTF.

J is TRBJ2-5 and V is TRBV6-5; 10 bases match TRBD1. CDR1 MNHEY and CDR2 SVGAGI come from the germline V gene. The CDR3 is made up of 15 amino acids. J gave up 5 bases and V 0 bases, and 3 bases lay outside the gene matches. The CDR3, as DNA: TGTGCCAGCAGTTACTCGTTGGGACAGGGGGAGACCCAGTACTTC. This gives the protein CASSYSLGQGETQYF.

This clonotype was recorded a few times. The CDR3 DNA follows: TGTGCCAGCAGCTCCAATGGGGGGACTGCCGATGCCCCCTACGAGCAGTACTTC. This translates into CASSSNGGTADAPYEQYF. This sequence joins TRBV7-8 and TRBJ2-7; a weak D match, TRBD2 (6 bases). The CDR3 length is 18 residues. V lost 4 bases to trimming and J lost 2 bases, with 24 bases between them. Germline V gene lookup returns CDR1 SGHVS and CDR2 FQNEAQ.

This clonotype has more than one count but fewer than ten. V usage is TRBV7-9 and J usage is TRBJ2-1; D ambiguous. The CDR3 has 12 residues. Per germline, CDR1 SEHNR and CDR2 FQNEAQ (reference sequence). V lost 5 bases to trimming and J lost 12 bases, with 14 bases between them. The CDR3 coding sequence is TGTGCCAGCAGCCCCCAACCTCCGCCGCAGTTCTTC. Protein sequence: CASSPQPPPQFF.

This chain links TRBV5-1 with TRBJ2-7, with 11 bases lining up with TRBD1. This CDR3 contains 14 residues. Germline V gene data show CDR1 as SGHRS and CDR2 as YFSETQ. V gave up 2 bases and J gave up 6 bases; unmatched junction bases: 4. The CDR3 here is CASSFGQGASEQYF. DNA of the CDR3: TGCGCCAGCAGCTTCGGACAGGGGGCATCCGAGCAGTACTTC.

This clonotype was counted only a few times. This rearrangement joins TRBV28 to TRBJ2-7; 9 bases align to TRBD2. Germline V gene data show CDR1 as MDHEN and CDR2 as SYDVKM. The trim removed 2 bases at V and 4 bases at J, leaving 9 bases unmatched. This CDR3 has 16 amino acids. The CDR3 DNA reads TGTGCCAGCAGTTTACTCACCGGGACTAGCCTATACGAGCAGTACTTC. This encodes CASSLLTGTSLYEQYF. Drawing the rest from reference TRBV28 and TRBJ2-7, the complete variable domain is DVKVTQSSRYLVKRTGEKVFLECVQDMDHENMFWYRQDPGLGLRLIYFSYDVKMKEKGDIPEGYSVSREKKERFSLILESASTNQTSMYLCASSLLTGTSLYEQYFGPGTRLTVT.

The chain uses TRBV27 and TRBJ2-7, with TRBD2 identical over 8 bases. V gave up 5 bases and J gave up 4 bases; unmatched junction bases: 13. The length of the CDR3 is 16 residues. Germline CDR1 is MNHEY and CDR2 is SMNVEV (reference sequence). The DNA for the CDR3 is TGTGCCAGCAGTACGCTCGGACTAGCCACGGATTACGAGCAGTACTTC. Its translation is CASSTLGLATDYEQYF.

This clonotype was seen many times. The chain carries TRBV7-8 and TRBJ2-1, with 10 bases identical to TRBD2. V trimming: 3 bases; J trimming: 9 bases; junction bases outside the gene matches: 11. The CDR3 is 16 residues long. Per germline, CDR1 SGHVS and CDR2 FQNEAQ. DNA for the CDR3: TGTGCCAGCAGCTTGTTTGTGAGCGGGGGGGCCGTTGAGCAGTTCTTC. It encodes CASSLFVSGGAVEQFF.

CDR3 DNA sequence: TGTGCCAGCAGCCCTCGATGGGACAGGGAAGGTGGCGGGGAGCTGTTTTTT. Its translation: CASSPRWDREGGGELFF. V is TRBV7-2 and J is TRBJ2-2; 9 positions agree with TRBD1. This CDR3 spans 17 amino acids. V lost 5 bases, J lost 7 bases, and 14 bases stayed unmatched. CDR1 is SGHTA, CDR2 FQGNSA, per germline. The full variable domain, in which reference TRBV7-2 and TRBJ2-2 provide the parts outside the CDR3, is GAGVSQSPSNKVTEKGKDVELRCDPISGHTALYWYRQSLGQGLEFLIYFQGNSAPDKSGLPSDRFSAERTGGSVSTLTIQRTQQEDSAVYLCASSPRWDREGGGELFFGEGSRLTVL.

This clonotype was seen a few times. The V call is TRBV29-1, the J call TRBJ1-5; TRBD1 matches 8 bases. V gave up 5 bases and J gave up 0 bases; unmatched junction bases: 3. CDR1 SQVTM and CDR2 ANQGSEA come from the germline V gene. There are 14 residues in the CDR3. The CDR3 loop reads CSVKTGASNQPQHF. The CDR3 DNA follows: TGCAGCGTTAAGACAGGGGCTAGCAATCAGCCCCAGCATTTT.

There are a few counts of this clonotype. The rearrangement uses TRBV11-2 and TRBJ1-1; D is possibly TRBD1 (5 bases). Germline-derived CDR1 and CDR2 are SGHAT and FQNNGV. CDR3 length: 13 residues. V gave up 6 bases and J gave up 3 bases, with 11 bases separating them. CDR3 loop: CASSFGGDTEAFF. In DNA form, the CDR3 reads TGTGCCAGCAGTTTTGGGGGGGACACTGAAGCTTTCTTT.

The V and J genes are TRBV27 and TRBJ2-1, with TRBD1 as a possible D gene (5 bases). The germline V gene encodes CDR1 MNHEY and CDR2 SMNVEV (reference sequence). The CDR3 is 12 amino acids. Trimming removed 8 bases from V and 4 bases from J, with 9 bases in between. The CDR3 DNA sequence: TGTGCCAGCCAGGGCCCGTACAATGAGCAGTTCTTC. It codes for CASQGPYNEQFF.

This clonotype came up many times. V and J are TRBV29-1 and TRBJ2-4; no firm D call. The V gene's germline CDR1 is SQVTM and CDR2 ANQGSEA. V dropped 0 bases and J dropped 3 bases, with 12 bases sitting between them. The CDR3 length is 15 residues. For the CDR3, the DNA is TGCAGCGTTGAAGACAGGCCAACGGGCAAAAACATTCAGTACTTC. Amino acid sequence: CSVEDRPTGKNIQYF.

This clonotype has ten or more counts. The rearrangement links TRBV10-2 to TRBJ2-1; 12 positions agree with TRBD2. This CDR3 region has 17 residues. Germline V lookup: CDR1 WSHSY, CDR2 SAAADI. The ends lost 2 bases at V and 7 bases at J; junction bases unmatched: 9. In DNA form, the CDR3 reads TGCGCCAGCAGTGAGGGAATACTAGCGGGGGGTCGGAATGAGCAGTTCTTC. Encoded protein: CASSEGILAGGRNEQFF.

This clonotype turned up a few times. This chain connects TRBV20-1 to TRBJ2-5, with D possibly TRBD1 on 6 matching bases. The V end was cut by 5 bases, the J end by 5 bases, with 33 bases between. The CDR3 consists of 19 residues. CDR1 is DFQATT and CDR2 is SNEGSKA in the germline V gene (reference sequence). CDR3 amino acids: CSARRTSQGSIHILETQYF. DNA for the CDR3: TGCAGTGCTCGCAGGACCTCCCAGGGGTCTATCCATATTCTGGAGACCCAGTACTTC.

This clonotype was detected only a few times. The chain couples TRBV6-2 or TRBV6-3 to TRBJ2-3; 9 positions agree with TRBD2. The junction had 6 bases not matched to a gene; V was cut back by 3 bases and J by 2 bases. The length of the CDR3 is 16 residues. Germline CDR1 reads MNHEY; CDR2 reads SVGEGT. As DNA, the CDR3 is TGTGCCAGCAGTTATCGCCTAGCGGGGATCACAGATACGCAGTATTTT. Protein product: CASSYRLAGITDTQYF.

This clonotype was observed a handful of times. The J gene is TRBJ2-7, the V gene TRBV11-2, with D perhaps matching TRBD1 (6 bases). Germline values: CDR1 SGHAT, CDR2 FQNNGV. CDR3 length equals 13 residues. The ends were cut back, 2 bases at V and 4 bases at J, with 9 bases in the middle. As DNA, the CDR3 is TGTGCCAGCAGCTTATGGCAGGGGTACGAGCAGTACTTC. It translates to CASSLWQGYEQYF.

The CDR3 DNA sequence: TGCAGTGCTAGACGGGACAGAAATAACTATGGCTACACCTTC. Its protein is CSARRDRNNYGYTF. The chain couples TRBV20-1 to TRBJ1-2, with TRBD1 matching 7 bases. The germline V gene has CDR1 DFQATT and CDR2 SNEGSKA (reference sequence). The CDR3 has 14 residues. Germline trimming cut 2 bases from V and 1 base from J; bases unmatched to any gene: 4.

This clonotype was seen a few times. This sequence joins TRBV7-8 and TRBJ1-5; D not resolved. CDR3 size: 15 residues. The V gene's germline CDR1 is SGHVS and CDR2 FQNEAQ. The ends were cut back, 3 bases at V and 0 bases at J, with 9 bases in the middle. The DNA of the CDR3 is TGTGCCAGCAGCTTTGGCAGAAATAGCAATCAGCCCCAGCATTTT. This sequence encodes CASSFGRNSNQPQHF.